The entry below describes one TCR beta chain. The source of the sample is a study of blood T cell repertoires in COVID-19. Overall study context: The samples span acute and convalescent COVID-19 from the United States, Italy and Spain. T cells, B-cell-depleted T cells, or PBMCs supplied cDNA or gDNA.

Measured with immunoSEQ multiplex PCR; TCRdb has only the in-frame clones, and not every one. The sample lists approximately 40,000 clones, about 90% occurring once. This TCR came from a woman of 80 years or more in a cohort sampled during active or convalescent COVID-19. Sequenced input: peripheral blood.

The CDR3 sequence is CASSSSGGITDTQYF. The CDR3 DNA reads TGTGCCAGCAGCTCTAGCGGGGGGATCACAGATACGCAGTATTTT. This rearrangement joins TRBV7-8 to TRBJ2-3; 11 bases line up with TRBD2. From germline, CDR1 is SGHVS and CDR2 FQNEAQ. The CDR3 spans 15 residues. With 4 bases clipped from V and 2 bases from J, the junction kept 2 bases outside the gene matches.